The entry that follows covers one T cell receptor (beta chain) sequence. The ends were cut back, 0 bases at V and 1 base at J, with 8 bases in the middle. The CDR3 is made up of 15 amino acids. From germline, CDR1 is MNHNY and CDR2 SVGAGI (reference sequence). The record originates from a study of Ad26.COV2.S vaccination and SARS-CoV-2 variants. Using immunoSEQ multiplex PCR, the repertoire was profiled, and TCRdb retains in-frame clones only, with some absent. The sample records approximately 340,000 clones, around 90% being singletons. The source material was peripheral blood, sampled after recovery from COVID-19. This clonotype was sampled from a human donor who had recovered from COVID-19. The V call is TRBV6-6, the J call TRBJ2-3; D perhaps matches TRBD2 (5 bases). The CDR3 region is CASSYSGVGTDTQYF. The CDR3 bases are TGTGCCAGCAGTTACTCCGGGGTCGGCACAGATACGCAGTATTTT.